The next 11 T cell receptor beta chains were all read from a single sample in a study of T cell responses to AZD1222 COVID-19 vaccine. Produced via immunoSEQ multiplex PCR; TCRdb's table is partial and in-frame only. The data show 75,000 to 95,000 clones, 70% to 90% seen once. The input for sequencing was peripheral blood, taken on day 0 of AZD1222 vaccination. These receptors were obtained from an adult in good health.

The chain combines TRBV9 with TRBJ1-3, with no clear D. V lost 1 base and J 0 bases, leaving 2 bases between the germline ends. This CDR3 is built from 13 residues. From germline, CDR1 is SGDLS and CDR2 YYNGEE. DNA for the CDR3: TGTGCCAGCAGCGTACTCTCTGGAAACACCATATATTTT. It yields the protein CASSVLSGNTIYF.

The V and J genes are TRBV6-2 or TRBV6-3 and TRBJ2-7; no firm D call. V lost 2 bases and J lost 3, with 11 bases in between. The V gene's germline CDR1 is MNHEY and CDR2 SVGEGT. This CDR3 region has 14 residues. Here the CDR3 reads CASSYDPTVYEQYF. In DNA form, the CDR3 reads TGTGCCAGCAGTTACGACCCCACAGTCTACGAGCAGTACTTC.

Written as DNA, the CDR3 is TGTGCCAGCTCACCCCCGGGAGGGACCTACAATGAGCAGTTCTTC. It translates to CASSPPGGTYNEQFF. The J gene is TRBJ2-1, the V gene TRBV18; TRBD2 aligns across 8 bases. After removal of 3 bases from V and 2 bases from J, the junction contained 3 bases not matched to a gene. Germline values: CDR1 KGHSH, CDR2 LQKENI. CDR3 length: 15 amino acids.

CDR3 in amino acids: CAISPTLAGGANEQFF. The CDR3 nucleotides read TGTGCCATCAGCCCCACACTAGCGGGGGGGGCGAATGAGCAGTTCTTC. V usage is TRBV10-3 and J usage is TRBJ2-1; 13 bases align to TRBD2. V was pared by 6 bases and J by 7 bases, with 9 bases of the junction left unmatched. The CDR3 is 16 amino acids. Germline CDR1 reads ENHRY; CDR2 reads SYGVKD.

J is TRBJ2-7 and V is TRBV18; tentatively, D is TRBD1 (6 bases). The ends were cut back, 3 bases at V and 2 bases at J, with 11 bases in the middle. CDR1 is KGHSH and CDR2 is LQKENI in the germline V gene. CDR3 length: 14 amino acids. The CDR3 loop reads CASSPTGTPYEQYF. The CDR3 DNA reads as TGTGCCAGCTCACCGACCGGGACACCCTACGAGCAGTACTTC. The full variable domain, its missing parts supplied by reference TRBV18 and TRBJ2-7, is NAGVMQNPRHLVRRRGQEARLRCSPMKGHSHVYWYRQLPEEGLKFMVYLQKENIIDESGMPKERFSAEFPKEGPSILRIQQVVRGDSAAYFCASSPTGTPYEQYFGPGTRLTVT.

The J gene is TRBJ1-2, the V gene TRBV5-4; D is unclear. Germline lookup yields CDR1 SGHNT and CDR2 YYREEE (reference sequence). This CDR3 has 15 residues. V shed 0 bases and J shed 2 bases, with 11 bases lying between them. CDR3 coding DNA: TGTGCCAGCAGCTTGGCCCTTGAGGGAAACTATGGCTACACCTTC. This codes for CASSLALEGNYGYTF.

This clone was seen a single time. The rearrangement links TRBV12-3 or TRBV12-4 to TRBJ2-3; D is possibly TRBD1 or TRBD2 (5 bases each). V shed 8 bases and J shed 2 bases, with 11 bases lying between them. This CDR3 region has 13 residues. The CDR3 here is CASGDGNTDTQYF. DNA for the CDR3: TGTGCCAGCGGGGACGGAAACACAGATACGCAGTATTTT.

The rearrangement joins TRBV4-1 to TRBJ2-7, with D maybe TRBD1 (5 bases). The CDR3 consists of 14 residues. V dropped 5 bases and J dropped 0 bases, with 11 bases sitting between them. Germline V gene lookup returns CDR1 MGHRA and CDR2 YSYEKL. The CDR3 sequence: CASSSYDSSYEQYF. The CDR3, as DNA: TGCGCCAGCAGCTCTTATGACAGCTCCTACGAGCAGTACTTC.

V and J are TRBV3-1 (or the pseudogene TRBV3-2) and TRBJ2-7, with no clear D. V gave up 3 bases and J gave up 6 bases, with 21 bases separating them. The CDR3 loop spans 16 amino acids. The germline V gene encodes CDR1 LGHDT and CDR2 YNNKEL (reference sequence). The CDR3 spells CASSQGSSVVAAEQYF. The CDR3 region has the DNA TGTGCCAGCAGCCAGGGTTCCTCAGTGGTAGCCGCCGAGCAGTACTTC.

Only one count was recorded for this clone. The chain joins TRBV7-9 to TRBJ1-1; no firm D call. This CDR3 has 13 residues. Germline V gene lookup returns CDR1 SEHNR and CDR2 FQNEAQ (reference sequence). Trimming left V 3 bases short and J 0 bases short, with 5 bases between. This CDR3 is CASSLLMNTEAFF. The DNA for the CDR3 is TGTGCCAGCAGCTTGTTAATGAACACTGAAGCTTTCTTT.

V and J are TRBV19 and TRBJ2-5; 7 bases fit TRBD2. V shed 5 bases and J 5 bases; nucleotides not matched to a gene: 5. Germline CDR1 reads LNHDA; CDR2 reads SQIVND (reference sequence). The CDR3 totals 13 residues. CDR3 sequence reads: CASSLAGVETQYF. CDR3 nucleotide sequence: TGTGCCAGTAGTTTGGCGGGAGTGGAGACCCAGTACTTC.